This T cell receptor beta chain came from a study of T cell responses to AZD1222 COVID-19 vaccine (dated by TCRdb to the early 2020s). Looking at the study overall: AZD1222 recipients given second doses at about 4 weeks or at about 12 weeks were pooled, since spike-specific TCR depth and breadth were not found to differ between the two schedules. TCR sequencing covered fewer than 250 trial participants: 200 to 220 given two doses of AZD1222 and about 26 given two doses of MenACWY control vaccine. Trial participants were enrolled by age into 18-55, 56-69 and 70-plus year subgroups, with approximately 150, 30 and 60 TCR-sequenced participants respectively. Overall study results and their limits: CD4 TCRs associated with the vaccine covered the entire spike protein, and the dominant responses were in regions 160-218 and 743-854. After two AZD1222 doses, both the breadth and the depth of spike-specific TCRs were significantly higher than at day 0 and than in MenACWY recipients. Participants were mostly white British, with more females than males. The authors suggested clonal diversity may have been underestimated. Epitopes outside the regions mutated in the B.1.351 and B.1.1.7 variants were reportedly recognized by nearly half of the unique spike-specific TCRs. Conclusions about previously exposed vaccinees are limited, since just five to seven AZD1222 recipients were seropositive for SARS-CoV-2 at baseline. The 56-69-year group was small, and its depth increase did not reach significance, likely because of low power. Because no samples from the day 14 peak response were available, repertoires could be characterized only after the peak T cell response.

The CDR3 regions of human TCRbeta chains were analyzed by immunosequencing. The authors' analysis ran thus. TCRs in the repertoires were compared against a reference library of SARS-CoV-2-specific TCRs that had been generated with the MIRA antigen-specificity platform. Breadth was defined as the fraction of unique TCRs that were SARS-CoV-2-associated, and depth was defined as the fraction of total T cells that were SARS-CoV-2-associated. Using the MIRA data, each spike-specific TCR was assigned both to the spike region to which the TCR was reactive and to a CD4 or CD8 class. Log10-transformed breadth and depth values were compared by one-way ANOVA with Sidak's multiple comparisons tests. TCRdb retrieved this table from immuneACCESS and kept in-frame rearrangements only. Not all clones are present; in checked studies, unresolved V genes account for under half, and no reason is known for the remainder. D and trimming were read from the DNA, whereas the V and J calls and clone size are those reported in that table. This sample gives about 110,000 clones in total; roughly 90% of them show up just once. The top ten clonotypes cover 1% to 1.5% of the sample.

Taken with the paper, the label for time point translates to: baseline before first vaccination. Vaccinee samples were obtained from the UK trials COV001 and COV002, which included a single-blind randomized controlled phase 2/3 trial of AZD1222 (ChAdOx1 nCoV-19) in healthy adults. Trial participant PBMC samples were collected at day 0 and day 28 after the second dose for TCRbeta chain sequencing. The germline ends are 13 bases apart after V is trimmed by 5 bases and J by 2 bases. For CDR1 and CDR2, the germline V gene (reference sequence) lists GTSNPN and SVGIG. Spanning cysteine to phenylalanine, the CDR3 consists of 13 amino acids. Only CDR3 DNA remains: 39 bases, in frame from the first base. As for this clone: It has no known antigen specificity. No much larger clone exists at a distance of one base, and base qualities are not known.

This sequence was found in an adult in good health. This material consisted of peripheral blood, taken on day 0 of AZD1222 vaccination. The chain is assembled from TRBV30 and TRBJ2-7; the D segment is perhaps TRBD1 or TRBD2, each sharing 5 matched bases. The CDR3 reads as follows: CAWLGVSPYEQYF. The DNA reads TGTGCCTGGTTGGGGGTAAGCCCCTACGAGCAGTACTTC.